Below are 20 T cell receptor beta chains sequenced from a single sample in a study of CD4 T cells in relation to SARS-CoV-2 and coronaviruses (dated by TCRdb to about 2021). These receptors have no known antigen. CD4+ T cells from unexposed donors were collected before the COVID-19 pandemic (2011-2018). After less than 13 days of culture, CD4+ T cells were isolated with the EasySep CD4+ T cell isolation kit. The library was produced with the immunoSEQ multiplex PCR assay. Drawn from immuneACCESS, this table holds only the in-frame rearrangements with V and J called that TCRdb kept. Clones are partly lost; checked studies trace under half to an unresolved V gene and leave the rest unexplained. The sample table shows 20,000 to 25,000 clones, and 78% are seen once. The top ten clonotypes cover 11% to 15% of the sample. Sequenced: CD4+ T cells from PBMCs, cultured in vitro. These receptors came from a human donor in good health.

The rearrangement links TRBV3-1 (or the pseudogene TRBV3-2) to TRBJ1-6; D not certain. The CDR3 runs 14 residues. CDR1 LGHDT and CDR2 YNNKEL come from the germline V gene (reference sequence). The V gene lost 4 bases and the J gene lost 5 bases, with 9 bases spanning the gap. The CDR3, as DNA: TGTGCCAGCAGCCTCGGACTTGATAATTCACCCCTCCACTTT. It codes for CASSLGLDNSPLHF.

The chain carries TRBV5-1 and TRBJ1-1, with D hard to call. V lost 4 bases, J lost 6 bases, and 13 bases lay in between. This CDR3 region has 13 residues. Germline CDR1 reads SGHRS; CDR2 reads YFSETQ. The DNA of the CDR3 is TGCGCCAGCAGCAAGGATCTAATGCCTGAAGCTTTCTTT. Its protein is CASSKDLMPEAFF.

The chain links TRBV7-2 to TRBJ1-2; TRBD1 is a possible D gene (6 bases). Trimming removed 5 bases from V and 0 bases from J, with 13 bases in between. Germline values: CDR1 SGHTA, CDR2 FQGNSA. CDR3 length: 15 residues. The CDR3 sequence is CASSPQGQPNYGYTF. Here the CDR3 DNA reads TGTGCCAGCAGCCCCCAAGGACAGCCTAACTATGGCTACACCTTC.

This clone has a single count. The chain links TRBV5-1 to TRBJ1-3, with D possibly being TRBD1 (6 bases). CDR1 SGHRS and CDR2 YFSETQ come from the germline V gene. V gave up 5 bases and J gave up 8 bases, with 20 bases separating them. The CDR3 consists of 15 residues. CDR3 loop: CASRASTGLVDTIYF. In DNA form, the CDR3 reads TGCGCCAGCAGGGCCTCTACAGGGCTGGTGGACACCATATATTTT. The variable domain in full, completed from reference TRBV5-1 and TRBJ1-3, reads KAGVTQTPRYLIKTRGQQVTLSCSPISGHRSVSWYQQTPGQGLQFLFEYFSETQRNKGNFPGRFSGRQFSNSRSEMNVSTLELGDSALYLCASRASTGLVDTIYFGEGSWLTVV.

This clone was detected once. This chain uses TRBV28 with TRBJ2-3; the D gene is possibly TRBD2 (6 bases). Germline V gene sequence: CDR1 MDHEN, CDR2 SYDVKM. V was shortened by 2 bases and J by 6 bases, with 15 bases between the two germline ends. This CDR3 contains 15 residues. The CDR3 is CASSLGGRIPDTQYF. CDR3 DNA: TGTGCCAGCAGTTTAGGGGGGAGGATTCCGGATACGCAGTATTTT.

The genes are TRBV4-2 and TRBJ2-3, with no clear D. Germline V gene sequence: CDR1 LGHNA, CDR2 YNFKEQ. With 0 bases removed from V and 0 bases from J, the gap between germline ends came to 10 bases. CDR3 length: 16 amino acids. The CDR3 DNA sequence: TGTGCCAGCAGCCAAGATTTGATGGGAAGCACAGATACGCAGTATTTT. Its protein is CASSQDLMGSTDTQYF.

As regards this clone: This specimen includes other DNA sequences encoding the same CDR3. The chain has TRBV6-6 and TRBJ1-2; possibly TRBD1 for D (5 bases). The CDR3 loop spans 11 amino acids. Germline CDR1 reads MNHNY; CDR2 reads SVGAGI (reference sequence). V was clipped by 7 bases and J by 7 bases, with 10 bases between them. This CDR3 is CASTGLGGYTF. The CDR3 nucleotides are TGTGCCAGCACAGGGCTTGGTGGCTACACCTTC.

This chain joins TRBV5-8 and TRBJ2-5; D is possibly TRBD1 (8 bases). CDR1 and CDR2 from the germline V gene are SGHTS and YDEGEE. V gave up 5 bases and J gave up 5 bases, with 16 bases separating them. The CDR3 totals 14 residues. CDR3 DNA: TGTGCCAGCAGGGACAGGGAGGGTTCGGAGACCCAGTACTTC. It encodes CASRDREGSETQYF.

This sequence joins TRBV15 and TRBJ2-5; D is possibly TRBD1 (6 bases). The ends were cut back, 6 bases at V and 5 bases at J, with 19 bases in the middle. The germline V gene has CDR1 LNHNV and CDR2 YYDKDF (reference sequence). The CDR3 spans 15 residues. In DNA, the CDR3 is TGTGCCACCAGTCCCAAAACCAGGGGTGTGGAGACCCAGTACTTC. Translation gives CATSPKTRGVETQYF.

This clone was found a few times. The rearrangement joins TRBV9 to TRBJ1-5, with D possibly TRBD1 on 6 matching bases. The CDR3 extends over 15 amino acids. Germline assignment: CDR1 SGDLS and CDR2 YYNGEE. Trimming removed 4 bases from V and 2 bases from J, with 13 bases in between. CDR3 sequence (DNA): TGTGCCAGCAGCAAACAGGGTCTCGGCAATCAGCCCCAGCATTTT. Encoded protein: CASSKQGLGNQPQHF.

This clone was observed a single time. V usage is TRBV5-1 and J usage is TRBJ2-7, with 8 bases identical to TRBD1. Germline V gene data show CDR1 as SGHRS and CDR2 as YFSETQ. The V segment lost 2 bases and the J segment 3 bases; nucleotides outside the gene matches: 4. The CDR3 extends over 14 amino acids. In nucleotides, the CDR3 is TGCGCCAGCAGCTTAGGGACAGGTGGCTACGAGCAGTACTTC. This codes for CASSLGTGGYEQYF.

This sequence joins TRBV6-5 and TRBJ1-1; D remains unclear. CDR3 length: 13 residues. Germline V gene lookup returns CDR1 MNHEY and CDR2 SVGAGI. Trimming pared 2 bases from V and 1 base from J, leaving 5 bases between. The CDR3 DNA follows: TGTGCCAGCAGTTACAGACCGAACACTGAAGCTTTCTTT. Residues: CASSYRPNTEAFF.

This chain links TRBV24-1 with TRBJ2-3, with D perhaps matching TRBD2 (5 bases). Germline CDR1 is KGHDR and CDR2 is SFDVKD. This CDR3 has 14 amino acids. Trimming took off 5 bases at V and 4 bases at J, with 12 bases between the two ends. The CDR3 protein is CATSAQRPPDTQYF. The CDR3 nucleotides are TGTGCCACCAGTGCTCAGCGGCCGCCAGATACGCAGTATTTT.

This clone appeared a few times. V gene TRBV24-1 combines with J gene TRBJ1-5; D might be TRBD1 (5 bases). V gave up 5 bases and J gave up 3 bases, with 13 bases separating them. The germline V gene encodes CDR1 KGHDR and CDR2 SFDVKD. The CDR3 is 15 amino acids. CDR3 in amino acids: CATSAVGGDNQPQHF. As DNA, the CDR3 is TGTGCCACCAGTGCTGTCGGGGGTGACAATCAGCCCCAGCATTTT.

The gene calls are TRBV7-9 and TRBJ2-5; the D gene could be TRBD1 or TRBD2 (6 bases each). Trimming stripped 4 bases from V and 5 bases from J, with 14 bases between. The length of the CDR3 is 14 residues. Per germline, CDR1 SEHNR and CDR2 FQNEAQ (reference sequence). The CDR3 spells CASSYRGASETQYF. The CDR3 region has the DNA TGTGCCAGCAGCTATAGGGGGGCCTCGGAGACCCAGTACTTC.

This clone was detected only once. The DNA is left out, because the CDR3 cannot be placed on it with certainty; the CDR3 is given as TCRdb lists it. V is TRBV6-5 and J is TRBJ2-3; TRBD1 is the table's D call, not checked against the DNA. From its first to its last residue, the CDR3 has 15 amino acids. CDR1 and CDR2 from the germline V gene are MNHEY and SVGAGI. The CDR3 loop reads CASSILAGATDTQYF.

This sequence joins TRBV9 and TRBJ2-5; D remains unclear. V shed 0 bases and J shed 4 bases, with 10 bases lying between them. CDR3 length equals 14 residues. CDR1 is SGDLS and CDR2 is YYNGEE in the germline V gene. The CDR3 region has the DNA TGTGCCAGCAGCGTAGAGGGTGTCTCAGAGACCCAGTACTTC. Amino acid sequence: CASSVEGVSETQYF.

The chain is built from TRBV24-1 and TRBJ2-7; D tentatively fits TRBD1 or TRBD2 (5 bases each). This CDR3 region has 14 residues. Germline V gene sequence: CDR1 KGHDR, CDR2 SFDVKD. V lost 7 bases and J 2 bases, leaving 14 bases between the germline ends. The CDR3 sequence is CATSSGTGTYEQYF. The CDR3 DNA sequence: TGTGCCACCAGCTCCGGGACGGGAACCTACGAGCAGTACTTC.

Only one count was recorded for this clone. The germline gene is not matched at one end of the junction; a read error may be the cause. The rearrangement joins TRBV7-9 to TRBJ2-7; weak D call: TRBD2 (6 bases). The CDR3 extends over 15 amino acids. Germline CDR1 is SEHNR and CDR2 is FQNEAQ (reference sequence). The CDR3 reads CASSLDAGSSYEQYF. The CDR3 bases are TGTGCCAGCAGTTTAGACGCGGGAAGCTCCTACGAGCAGTACTTC.

J is TRBJ2-5 and V is TRBV5-1; the D gene is possibly TRBD1 (6 bases). V was clipped by 0 bases and J by 5 bases, with 14 bases between them. CDR3 length: 15 residues. CDR1 is SGHRS, CDR2 YFSETQ, per germline. The CDR3 region is CASSLVGRQGETQYF. DNA for the CDR3: TGCGCCAGCAGCTTGGTCGGGCGGCAGGGGGAGACCCAGTACTTC.